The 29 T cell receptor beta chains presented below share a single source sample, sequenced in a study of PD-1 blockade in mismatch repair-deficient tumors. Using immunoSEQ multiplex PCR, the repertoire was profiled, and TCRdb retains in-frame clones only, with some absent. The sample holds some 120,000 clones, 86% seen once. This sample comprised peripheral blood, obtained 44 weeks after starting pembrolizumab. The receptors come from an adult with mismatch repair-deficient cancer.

Written as DNA, the CDR3 is TGTGCCAGCAGTTTGTTAGTCGGAGACCAACCCTACGAGCAGTACTTC. Residues: CASSLLVGDQPYEQYF. This chain connects TRBV27 to TRBJ2-7; D is unresolved. The CDR3 consists of 16 residues. V dropped 3 bases and J dropped 2 bases, with 17 bases sitting between them. Germline loops: CDR1 MNHEY, CDR2 SMNVEV (reference sequence).

CDR3: CSVLSAGGGETQYF. The CDR3, as DNA: TGCAGCGTGCTCTCCGCGGGAGGGGGGGAGACCCAGTACTTC. The genes are TRBV29-1 and TRBJ2-5; TRBD2 matches 9 bases. The CDR3 extends over 14 amino acids. V lost 6 bases and J lost 5; bases outside the gene matches: 10. Germline-derived CDR1 and CDR2 are SQVTM and ANQGSEA.

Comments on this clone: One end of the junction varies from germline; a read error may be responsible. The CDR3, as DNA: TGTGCTAGCAGCTTAGGGGGACAGGGGAATACGCAGTATTTT. The encoded protein is CASSLGGQGNTQYF. The chain uses TRBV7-7 and TRBJ2-3; TRBD1 agrees at 10 bases. The CDR3 sequence is 14 residues long. Germline-derived CDR1 and CDR2 are SSHAT and FNYEAQ (reference sequence).

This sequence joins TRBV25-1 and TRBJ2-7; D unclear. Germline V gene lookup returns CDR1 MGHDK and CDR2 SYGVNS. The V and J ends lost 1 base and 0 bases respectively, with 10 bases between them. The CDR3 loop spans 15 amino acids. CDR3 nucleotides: TGTGCCAGCAGTGAATCCCTGTCTAGCTCCTACGAGCAGTACTTC. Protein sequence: CASSESLSSSYEQYF.

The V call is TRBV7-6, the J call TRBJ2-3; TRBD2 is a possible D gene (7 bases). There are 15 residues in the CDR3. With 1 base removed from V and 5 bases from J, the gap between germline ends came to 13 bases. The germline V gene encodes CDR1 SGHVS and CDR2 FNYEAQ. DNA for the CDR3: TGTGCCAGCAGCTTAGGCGGGGGCTATATAGATACGCAGTATTTT. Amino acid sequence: CASSLGGGYIDTQYF.

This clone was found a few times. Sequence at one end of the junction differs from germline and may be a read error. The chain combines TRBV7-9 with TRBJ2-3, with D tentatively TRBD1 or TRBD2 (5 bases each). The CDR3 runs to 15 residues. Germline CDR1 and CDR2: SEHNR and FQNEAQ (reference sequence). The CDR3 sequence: CASSSGTASTNTQYF. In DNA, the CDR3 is TGTGCCAGCAGCTCCGGGACGGCTAGCACAAATACGCAGTATTTT.

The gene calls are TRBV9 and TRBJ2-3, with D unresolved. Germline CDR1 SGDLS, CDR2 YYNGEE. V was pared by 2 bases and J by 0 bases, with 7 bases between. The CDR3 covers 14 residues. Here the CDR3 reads CASSVSLSTDTQYF. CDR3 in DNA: TGTGCCAGCAGCGTCTCACTAAGCACAGATACGCAGTATTTT.

CDR3 sequence reads: CASLRVGTEAFF. The CDR3 DNA reads TGTGCTTCTCTGCGAGTTGGCACTGAAGCTTTCTTT. The chain uses TRBV6-1 and TRBJ1-1; D is ambiguous. The V gene's germline CDR1 is MNHNS and CDR2 SASEGT. This CDR3 is 12 amino acids long.

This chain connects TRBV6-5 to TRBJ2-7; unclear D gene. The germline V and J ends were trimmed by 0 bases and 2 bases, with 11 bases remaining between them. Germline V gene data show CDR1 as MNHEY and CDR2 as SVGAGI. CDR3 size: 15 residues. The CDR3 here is CASSYSGGLTYEQYF. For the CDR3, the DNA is TGTGCCAGCAGTTACTCGGGCGGTCTCACCTACGAGCAGTACTTC.

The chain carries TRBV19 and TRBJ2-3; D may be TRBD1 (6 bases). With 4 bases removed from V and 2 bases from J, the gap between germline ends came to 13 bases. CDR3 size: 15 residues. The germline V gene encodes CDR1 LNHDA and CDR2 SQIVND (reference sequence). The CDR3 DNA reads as TGTGCCAGTAGTACAGAAACAGGGTACACAGATACGCAGTATTTT. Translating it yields CASSTETGYTDTQYF. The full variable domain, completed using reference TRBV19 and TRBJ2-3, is DGGITQSPKYLFRKEGQNVTLSCEQNLNHDAMYWYRQDPGQGLRLIYYSQIVNDFQKGDIAEGYSVSREKKESFPLTVTSAQKNPTAFYLCASSTETGYTDTQYFGPGTRLTVL.

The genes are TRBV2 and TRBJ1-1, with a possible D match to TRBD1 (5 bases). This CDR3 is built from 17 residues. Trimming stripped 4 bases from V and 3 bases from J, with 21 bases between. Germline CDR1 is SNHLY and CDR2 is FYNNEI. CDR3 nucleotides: TGTGCCAGCAGTGCCCGGCTACCGGGGGGAAAGGACACTGAAGCTTTCTTT. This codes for CASSARLPGGKDTEAFF.

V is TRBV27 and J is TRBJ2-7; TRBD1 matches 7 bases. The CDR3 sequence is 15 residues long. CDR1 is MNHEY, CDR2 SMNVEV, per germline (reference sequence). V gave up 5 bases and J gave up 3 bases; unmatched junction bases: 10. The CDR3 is CASSGWDSNNYEQYF. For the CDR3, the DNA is TGTGCCAGCAGTGGCTGGGACAGCAACAACTACGAGCAGTACTTC.

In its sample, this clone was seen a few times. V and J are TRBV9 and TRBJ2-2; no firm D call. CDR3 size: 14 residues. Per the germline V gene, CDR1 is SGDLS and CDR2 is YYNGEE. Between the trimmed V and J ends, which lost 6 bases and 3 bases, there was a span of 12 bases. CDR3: CASTKGYHTGELFF. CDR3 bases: TGTGCCAGCACCAAGGGCTACCACACCGGGGAGCTGTTTTTT.

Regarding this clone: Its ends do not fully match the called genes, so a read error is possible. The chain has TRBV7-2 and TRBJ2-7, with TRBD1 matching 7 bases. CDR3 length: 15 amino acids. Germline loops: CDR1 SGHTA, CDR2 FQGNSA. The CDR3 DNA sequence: TGTGCCGGCAGCTTACGACAGGGCGCGGCCTACGAGCAGTACTTC. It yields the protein CAGSLRQGAAYEQYF.

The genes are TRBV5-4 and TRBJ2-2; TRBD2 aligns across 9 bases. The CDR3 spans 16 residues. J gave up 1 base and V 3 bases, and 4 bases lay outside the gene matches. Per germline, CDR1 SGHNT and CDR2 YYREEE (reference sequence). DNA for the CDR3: TGTGCCAGCAGCTCCGCTAGCGGGAAGAACACCGGGGAGCTGTTTTTT. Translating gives CASSSASGKNTGELFF.

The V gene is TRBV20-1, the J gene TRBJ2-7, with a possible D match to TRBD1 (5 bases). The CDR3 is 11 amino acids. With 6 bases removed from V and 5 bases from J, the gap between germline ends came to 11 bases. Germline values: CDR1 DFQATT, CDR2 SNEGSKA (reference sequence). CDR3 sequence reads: CSAPRVNEQYF. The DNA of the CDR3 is TGCAGTGCCCCCAGGGTTAACGAGCAGTACTTC.

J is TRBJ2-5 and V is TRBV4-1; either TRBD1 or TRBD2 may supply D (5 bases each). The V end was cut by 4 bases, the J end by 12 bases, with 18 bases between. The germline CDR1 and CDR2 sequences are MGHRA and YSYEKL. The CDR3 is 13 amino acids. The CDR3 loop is CASSPSGEEDKYF. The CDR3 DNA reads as TGCGCCAGCAGCCCCTCCGGCGAGGAGGACAAGTACTTC.

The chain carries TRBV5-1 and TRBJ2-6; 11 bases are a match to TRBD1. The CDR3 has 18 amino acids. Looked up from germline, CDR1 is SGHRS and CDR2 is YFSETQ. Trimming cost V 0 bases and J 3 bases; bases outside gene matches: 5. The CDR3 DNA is TGCGCCAGCAGCTTGGCCGGGACAGGGGGTATTGGGGCCAACGTCCTGACTTTC. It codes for CASSLAGTGGIGANVLTF.

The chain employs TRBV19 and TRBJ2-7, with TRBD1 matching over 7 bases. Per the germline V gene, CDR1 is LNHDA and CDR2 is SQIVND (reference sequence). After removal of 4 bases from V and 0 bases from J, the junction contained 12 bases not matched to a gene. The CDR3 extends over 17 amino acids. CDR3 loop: CASSTNRDRESSYEQYF. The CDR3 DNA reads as TGTGCCAGTAGTACCAACCGCGACAGGGAGAGCTCCTACGAGCAGTACTTC.

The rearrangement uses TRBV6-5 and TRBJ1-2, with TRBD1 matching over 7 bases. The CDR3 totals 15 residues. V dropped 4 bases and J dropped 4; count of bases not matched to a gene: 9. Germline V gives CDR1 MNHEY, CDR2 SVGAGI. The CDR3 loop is CASSSYRGLTYGYTF. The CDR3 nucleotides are TGTGCCAGCAGTTCCTACAGGGGTTTAACCTATGGCTACACCTTC.

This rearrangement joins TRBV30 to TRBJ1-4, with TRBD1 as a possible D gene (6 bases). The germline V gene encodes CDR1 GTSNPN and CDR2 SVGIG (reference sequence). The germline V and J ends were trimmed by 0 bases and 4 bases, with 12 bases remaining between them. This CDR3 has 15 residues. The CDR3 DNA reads TGTGCCTGGAGTGTAGGGGGAGGGGGTAATGAAAAACTGTTTTTT. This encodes CAWSVGGGGNEKLFF.

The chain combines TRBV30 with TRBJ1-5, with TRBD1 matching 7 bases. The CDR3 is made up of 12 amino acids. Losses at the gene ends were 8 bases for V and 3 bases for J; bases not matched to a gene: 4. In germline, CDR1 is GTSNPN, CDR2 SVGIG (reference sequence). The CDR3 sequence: CAAGQDNQPQHF. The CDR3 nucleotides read TGTGCCGCCGGACAGGACAATCAGCCCCAGCATTTT.

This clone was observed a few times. As DNA, the CDR3 is TGTGCCAGCAGTTTAATGGGGTTGCGAGAGCAGTACTTC. Encoded protein: CASSLMGLREQYF. The chain has TRBV28 and TRBJ2-7; the D is unclear. Per the germline V gene, CDR1 is MDHEN and CDR2 is SYDVKM. Trimming removed 2 bases from V and 7 bases from J, with 12 bases in between. CDR3 length: 13 residues.

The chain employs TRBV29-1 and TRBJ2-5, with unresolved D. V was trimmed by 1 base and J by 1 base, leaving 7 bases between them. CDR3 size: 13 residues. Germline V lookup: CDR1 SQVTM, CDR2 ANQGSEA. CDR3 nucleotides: TGCAGCGTTGAAGGCGCTATCCAAGAGACCCAGTACTTC. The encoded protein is CSVEGAIQETQYF.

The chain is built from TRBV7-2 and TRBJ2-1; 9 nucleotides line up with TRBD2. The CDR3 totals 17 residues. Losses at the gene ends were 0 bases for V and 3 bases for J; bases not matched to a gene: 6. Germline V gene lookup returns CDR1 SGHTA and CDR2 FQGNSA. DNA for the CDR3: TGTGCCAGCAGCTTAGCGGATAGCGGGAGAATCTACAATGAGCAGTTCTTC. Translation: CASSLADSGRIYNEQFF.

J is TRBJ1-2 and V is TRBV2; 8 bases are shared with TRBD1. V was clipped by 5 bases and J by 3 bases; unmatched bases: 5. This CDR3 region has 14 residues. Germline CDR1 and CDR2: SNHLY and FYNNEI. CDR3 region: CASSISQGDYGYTF. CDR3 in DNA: TGTGCCAGCAGTATATCACAGGGGGACTATGGCTACACCTTC.

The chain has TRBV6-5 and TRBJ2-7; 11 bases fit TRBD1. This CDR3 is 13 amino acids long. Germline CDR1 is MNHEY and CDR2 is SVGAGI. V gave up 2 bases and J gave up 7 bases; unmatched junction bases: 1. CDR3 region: CASSYGTGGEQYF. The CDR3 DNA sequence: TGTGCCAGCAGTTACGGGACAGGGGGTGAGCAGTACTTC.

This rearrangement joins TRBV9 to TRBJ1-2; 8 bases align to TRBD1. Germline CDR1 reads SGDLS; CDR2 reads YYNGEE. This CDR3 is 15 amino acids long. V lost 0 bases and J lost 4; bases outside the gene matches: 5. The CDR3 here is CASSVDRQGSYGYTF. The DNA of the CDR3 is TGTGCCAGCAGCGTAGATAGACAGGGGTCCTATGGCTACACCTTC.

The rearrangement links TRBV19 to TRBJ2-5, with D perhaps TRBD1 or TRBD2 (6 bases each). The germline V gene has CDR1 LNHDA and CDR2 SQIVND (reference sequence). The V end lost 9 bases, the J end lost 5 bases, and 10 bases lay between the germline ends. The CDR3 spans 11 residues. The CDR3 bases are TGTGCCAGCCGAGGGGGGGAGACCCAGTACTTC. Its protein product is CASRGGETQYF.